The 24 T cell receptor beta chains below all came from one sample that was sequenced in a study of HIV-infected children after antiretroviral therapy interruption. Documented treatment: PENTA 11 planned treatment interruption arm or continuous ART arm. Unique molecular identifiers were included in an RNA-based 3' RACE TCR library. TCRdb passed the 3' RACE reads through MiXCR, listing each CDR3 protein once. The sample holds about 37,000 distinct CDR3 sequences, 6.5% seen once. Source: CD45RA+ CD4+ T cells from PBMCs, pooled from several time points, taken from a donor given antiretroviral therapy, either interrupted or continuous. Subset here: naive CD4+ CD45RA+ CD45RO- T cells. The receptor source for this set is a pool of human donors with HIV.

The genes are TRBV20-1 and TRBJ1-2; 11 bases are a match to TRBD1. There are 13 residues in the CDR3. From germline, CDR1 is DFQATT and CDR2 SNEGSKA (reference sequence). The V and J ends lost 6 bases and 8 bases, in that order; junction bases with no gene match: 8. The CDR3 is CSAPGQGDSGYTF. CDR3 DNA sequence: TGCAGTGCGCCGGGACAGGGGGACTCCGGCTACACCTTC.

This clonotype was seen at least ten times. CDR3 residues: CASSTRTNFYGYTF. In DNA, the CDR3 is TGTGCCAGCAGCACCCGCACAAATTTCTATGGCTACACCTTC. The chain uses TRBV9 and TRBJ1-2; D is uncertain. V was pared by 4 bases and J by 4 bases, with 14 bases between. CDR3 length: 14 residues. Germline V gene data show CDR1 as SGDLS and CDR2 as YYNGEE.

This clonotype has at least ten counts. The genes are TRBV7-9 and TRBJ2-4; 7 bases are shared with TRBD1. Trimming took 1 base from V and 6 from J; bases not matched to a gene: 6. CDR3 length equals 15 residues. Germline CDR1 and CDR2: SEHNR and FQNEAQ (reference sequence). The CDR3 here is CASSLVGGPGNIQYF. The CDR3, as DNA: TGTGCCAGCAGCTTAGTAGGGGGCCCGGGAAACATTCAGTACTTC.

This clonotype has a handful of counts. V usage is TRBV6-2 or TRBV6-3 and J usage is TRBJ2-2, with 16 bases that match TRBD2. This CDR3 contains 19 residues. The V and J ends lost 6 bases and 2 bases, in that order; junction bases with no gene match: 9. Germline V gene lookup returns CDR1 MNHEY and CDR2 SVGEGT. This CDR3 is CASSPPGTSGGDNTGELFF. CDR3 bases: TGTGCCAGCAGCCCCCCCGGGACTAGCGGGGGGGATAACACCGGGGAGCTGTTTTTT.

This clonotype was detected many times. This rearrangement joins TRBV5-1 to TRBJ1-4, with 7 bases lining up with TRBD1. V dropped 4 bases and J dropped 4; count of bases not matched to a gene: 4. The CDR3 runs 14 residues. Per the germline V gene, CDR1 is SGHRS and CDR2 is YFSETQ. CDR3 in amino acids: CASSQGQINEKLFF. The CDR3 DNA sequence: TGCGCCAGCAGCCAGGGACAGATTAATGAAAAACTGTTTTTT.

This clonotype has a count of ten or more. The chain is built from TRBV13 and TRBJ1-1, with D perhaps TRBD1 (6 bases). V lost 5 bases and J lost 8, with 15 bases in between. Per the germline V gene, CDR1 is PRHDT and CDR2 is FYEKMQ (reference sequence). The CDR3 is 13 residues long. CDR3 in DNA: TGTGCCAGCAGCACAACAGGGATTCCCGAAGCTTTCTTT. It specifies CASSTTGIPEAFF.

This clonotype came up a few times. The CDR3 loop reads CAWSVGVWYEQYF. CDR3 DNA sequence: TGTGCCTGGAGTGTAGGGGTTTGGTACGAGCAGTACTTC. This chain uses TRBV30 with TRBJ2-7; possibly TRBD1 for D (5 bases). The CDR3 consists of 13 residues. The ends were cut back, 0 bases at V and 4 bases at J, with 10 bases in the middle. Germline-derived CDR1 and CDR2 are GTSNPN and SVGIG (reference sequence). Filled out from reference TRBV30 and TRBJ2-7, the complete variable domain reads SQTIHQWPATLVQPVGSPLSLECTVEGTSNPNLYWYRQAAGRGLQLLFYSVGIGQISSEVPQNLSASRPQDRQFILSSKKLLLSDSGFYLCAWSVGVWYEQYFGPGTRLTVT.

This clonotype was recorded at least ten times. V is TRBV9 and J is TRBJ1-6; D is uncertain. V lost 6 bases and J lost 5, with 6 bases in between. The CDR3 has 12 residues. Germline values: CDR1 SGDLS, CDR2 YYNGEE. The CDR3 DNA reads TGTGCCAGCAACAGCAATAATTCACCCCTCCACTTT. As protein: CASNSNNSPLHF.

This clonotype was found many times. One end of the junction is discordant with germline, which a read error may explain. This sequence joins TRBV3-1 and TRBJ2-7; 9 nucleotides line up with TRBD2. The CDR3 has 14 amino acids. Germline V CDR1 and CDR2: LGHDT, YNNKEL (reference sequence). The CDR3 DNA sequence: TGTGCCAGCAGACAAGCGGGAGGCTCCACCGAGCAGTACTTC. Amino acids: CASRQAGGSTEQYF.

This clonotype was observed many times. The junction differs from germline at one of its ends, possibly a read error. The chain recombines TRBV13 with TRBJ1-4; D gene unclear. This CDR3 is 11 amino acids long. Germline CDR1 reads PRHDT; CDR2 reads FYEKMQ (reference sequence). The CDR3 protein is CASSQNERLFF. The DNA of the CDR3 is TGTGCCAGCTCCCAAAACGAAAGATTATTTTTC.

This clonotype was seen many times. CDR3 amino acids: CASSPRDSNYAEQFF. For the CDR3, the DNA is TGTGCCAGCAGTCCCCGGGACAGTAACTATGCTGAGCAGTTCTTC. The genes are TRBV19 and TRBJ2-1; 7 bases are a match to TRBD1. The CDR3 length is 15 residues. Germline values: CDR1 LNHDA, CDR2 SQIVND (reference sequence). V lost 9 bases, J lost 9 bases, and 17 bases stayed unmatched.

This clonotype was seen repeatedly, ten times or more. V usage is TRBV6-5 and J usage is TRBJ1-6; weak D call: TRBD1 (6 bases). V lost 2 bases and J lost 9, with 14 bases in between. Looked up from germline, CDR1 is MNHEY and CDR2 is SVGAGI. The CDR3 runs 15 residues. In nucleotides, the CDR3 is TGTGCCAGCAGTTACCAAGTGGGACACTTTTCACCCCTCCACTTT. Amino acids: CASSYQVGHFSPLHF.

Many counts were recorded for this clonotype. V is TRBV28 and J is TRBJ1-2, with a possible D match to TRBD1 (6 bases). There are 11 residues in the CDR3. Germline values: CDR1 MDHEN, CDR2 SYDVKM. Trimming removed 5 bases from V and 7 bases from J, with 8 bases in between. The CDR3 DNA reads as TGTGCCAGCAGTCTACAGGGTGGCTACACCTTC. This sequence encodes CASSLQGGYTF.

This clonotype was recorded at least ten times. J is TRBJ2-1 and V is TRBV3-2; no check of the table's D call, TRBD1, against the DNA was made. TRBV3-2 is designated a pseudogene. The CDR3 runs to 16 residues. This CDR3 reads CASSQRQGRPPNEQFF. The CDR3 DNA reads as TGTGCCAGCAGCCAAAGACAGGGTAGGCCCCCTAACGAGCAGTTCTTC.

This clonotype came up many times. This rearrangement joins TRBV19 to TRBJ2-2; a possible D gene is TRBD2 (6 bases). Germline V CDR1 and CDR2: LNHDA, SQIVND (reference sequence). V lost 5 bases, J lost 4 bases, and 14 bases lay in between. This CDR3 comprises 15 residues. In DNA, the CDR3 is TGTGCCAGTAGTGAGCCGGGACTCCGCACCGGGGAGCTGTTTTTT. This encodes CASSEPGLRTGELFF.

Ten or more counts support this clonotype. V is TRBV19 and J is TRBJ1-5; TRBD1 agrees at 8 bases. V lost 4 bases to trimming and J lost 4 bases; unmatched junction nucleotides: 6. CDR1 and CDR2 (germline): LNHDA, SQIVND (reference sequence). CDR3 length: 15 residues. The CDR3 nucleotides are TGTGCCAGTAGTAACCGGGACAGGCGGAATCAGCCCCAGCATTTT. Amino acids: CASSNRDRRNQPQHF.

This clonotype was detected ten times or more. This chain links TRBV6-1 with TRBJ2-1, with 9 bases lining up with TRBD2. Trimming took 9 bases from V and 7 from J; bases not matched to a gene: 7. The CDR3 length is 13 residues. Germline-derived CDR1 and CDR2 are MNHNS and SASEGT. CDR3 amino acids: CASQAGGWNEQFF. The CDR3 DNA reads TGTGCCAGTCAAGCGGGGGGTTGGAATGAGCAGTTCTTC.

This clonotype was observed at least ten times. The rearrangement links TRBV6-2 or TRBV6-3 to TRBJ1-1; D perhaps matches TRBD1 (5 bases). In germline, CDR1 is MNHEY, CDR2 SVGEGT. Trimming pared 5 bases from V and 10 bases from J, leaving 11 bases between. This CDR3 region has 11 residues. CDR3 protein: CASSLQGPAFF. CDR3 coding DNA: TGTGCCAGCAGTCTCCAGGGTCCAGCTTTCTTT.

Details on this clonotype: This may be a read error: a much more frequent sequence differs by one nucleotide. This chain uses TRBV29-1 with TRBJ1-2; D is unclear. The germline gives CDR1 SQVTM, CDR2 ANQGSEA. The CDR3 loop spans 13 amino acids. The ends were cut back, 8 bases at V and 8 bases at J, with 21 bases in the middle. The CDR3 sequence: CSTSVFVTRGYTF. The CDR3 coding sequence is TGCAGCACGTCCGTTTTTGTGACTCGGGGCTACACCTTC.

This clonotype was seen at least ten times. This chain links TRBV28 with TRBJ2-7; D is ambiguous. This CDR3 is 12 amino acids long. Per germline, CDR1 MDHEN and CDR2 SYDVKM. V was pared by 7 bases and J by 7 bases, with 14 bases between. The CDR3 nucleotides read TGTGCCAGCACCACTACCTTACGGGAGCAGTACTTC. Translated, it gives CASTTTLREQYF.

This rearrangement joins TRBV12-3 or TRBV12-4 to TRBJ2-7, with 9 positions matching TRBD1. CDR3 length: 15 amino acids. V shed 7 bases and J 3 bases; nucleotides not matched to a gene: 10. Here the CDR3 reads CASNPRDRVDYEQYF. The CDR3 DNA sequence: TGTGCCAGCAATCCCCGGGACAGGGTGGACTACGAGCAGTACTTC.

This clonotype was observed at least ten times. The rearrangement links TRBV4-1 to TRBJ2-7; TRBD2 aligns across 7 bases. The germline V gene encodes CDR1 MGHRA and CDR2 YSYEKL. J lost 7 bases, V lost 0 bases, and 6 bases had no gene match. CDR3 length: 14 amino acids. The CDR3, as DNA: TGCGCCAGCAGCCAAGATCAGCCAGCGGGAGAGCAGTACTTC. Translating gives CASSQDQPAGEQYF.

The chain is built from TRBV29-1 and TRBJ2-5, with TRBD1 matching over 12 bases. CDR3 length: 14 amino acids. V was pared by 4 bases and J by 5 bases, with 5 bases of the junction left unmatched. The germline V gene has CDR1 SQVTM and CDR2 ANQGSEA. The CDR3, as DNA: TGCAGCGTTGGTGGGACAGGGGGCCTGGAGACCCAGTACTTC. Translation gives CSVGGTGGLETQYF.

This clonotype was picked up many times. J is TRBJ2-1 and V is TRBV19; 10 bases match TRBD2. The CDR3 extends over 15 amino acids. The germline V gene has CDR1 LNHDA and CDR2 SQIVND (reference sequence). V lost 7 bases, J lost 6 bases, and 9 bases stayed unmatched. The CDR3 spells CASKTGASGSNEQFF. The CDR3 DNA is TGTGCCAGTAAAACGGGAGCTAGCGGGAGCAATGAGCAGTTCTTC.